Included here is one TCR beta chain sequence, with context. Its target is unknown. This entry belongs to a study of CD8+CD57+ T cells in acquired aplastic anemia. Study-wide context: Mean DNA quantity obtained from sorted CD4+ and CD8+ cells was about 3 ug. Study-level results: With respect to CD8+ Simpson's diversity, patients and controls did not differ significantly.

For CDR3 and TCR beta VDJ profiling, genomic DNA was the template used. MiXCR, applied by TCRdb to the reads, yields one record per CDR3 protein. This repertoire shows just over 450,000 distinct CDR3 sequences, approximately 33% found once; its top ten account for 0.82%. The patients chosen for sequencing had shown expansion of CD8+CD57+ cells (detected by flow cytometry). There were no patients without severe acquired aplastic anemia. Patients were therapy-naive when their blood was sampled. V shed 8 bases and J shed 5 bases, with 9 bases lying between them. CDR1 is MNHEY, CDR2 SVGAGI, per germline. The CDR3 has 11 amino acids.

The V and J genes are TRBV6-5 and TRBJ1-1; D may be TRBD1 (5 bases). The receptor's source is a human donor with aplastic anemia. Sequencing was carried out using sorted CD4+, CD8+, or CD8+CD57+ T cells (not recorded which) from PBMCs. The CDR3 nucleotides read TGTGCCAGCCGGGACGGGACTGAAGCTTTCTTT. This sequence encodes CASRDGTEAFF.